The next 29 T cell receptor beta chains were all read from a single sample in a study of blood T cell repertoires in COVID-19. Assay used: immunoSEQ multiplex PCR; TCRdb lists only in-frame clones, some missing. The sample lists fewer than 200,000 clones, around 79% occurring once. Sequenced material: peripheral blood. The receptors originated from a woman in her seventies with acute or convalescent COVID-19.

The V and J genes are TRBV14 and TRBJ1-6; 8 bases map to TRBD1. V shed 1 base, J shed 5 bases, and the junction held 16 bases outside the gene matches. This CDR3 contains 20 residues. CDR1 is SGHDN and CDR2 is FVKESK in the germline V gene. CDR3 nucleotide sequence: TGTGCCAGCAGCCAAGTATATAACATAAGGACAGGGCAAAATAATTCACCCCTCCACTTT. The encoded protein is CASSQVYNIRTGQNNSPLHF.

V gene TRBV3-1 (or the pseudogene TRBV3-2) combines with J gene TRBJ2-3, with a weak D call TRBD2 (6 bases). The CDR3 totals 20 residues. Deletions cut 0 bases from V and 0 bases from J, with 22 bases between. Germline CDR1 is LGHDT and CDR2 is YNNKEL (reference sequence). The CDR3 bases are TGTGCCAGCAGCCAAGAACTCGTGGAATTCGGGGGATCTAGCACAGATACGCAGTATTTT. It translates to CASSQELVEFGGSSTDTQYF.

The V call is TRBV30, the J call TRBJ2-1; TRBD1 matches at 7 bases. Trimming at V came to 0 bases and at J to 2 bases, leaving 4 bases not matched to a gene. The CDR3 extends over 15 amino acids. Germline V CDR1 and CDR2: GTSNPN, SVGIG (reference sequence). CDR3 sequence (DNA): TGTGCCTGGAGTGTTGGGCAGGGGGCCTACAATGAGCAGTTCTTC. It is translated as CAWSVGQGAYNEQFF. The full variable domain, completed using reference TRBV30 and TRBJ2-1, is SQTIHQWPATLVQPVGSPLSLECTVEGTSNPNLYWYRQAAGRGLQLLFYSVGIGQISSEVPQNLSASRPQDRQFILSSKKLLLSDSGFYLCAWSVGQGAYNEQFFGPGTRLTVL.

The chain is built from TRBV6-5 and TRBJ1-1; unclear D gene. V dropped 6 bases and J dropped 0 bases, with 5 bases sitting between them. CDR1 MNHEY and CDR2 SVGAGI come from the germline V gene. The CDR3 sequence is 12 residues long. The CDR3 DNA follows: TGTGCCAGCAGATCCGTGAACACTGAAGCTTTCTTT. Its translation is CASRSVNTEAFF.

CDR3 residues: CATSDRASGRLQFF. CDR3 bases: TGTGCCACCAGTGACCGCGCTAGCGGGAGGTTGCAGTTCTTC. The gene calls are TRBV24-1 and TRBJ2-1; the match to TRBD2 covers 11 bases. CDR1 KGHDR and CDR2 SFDVKD come from the germline V gene. V shed 4 bases, J shed 12 bases, and the junction held 7 bases outside the gene matches. The CDR3 spans 14 residues.

In DNA, the CDR3 is TGTGCCAGCAGCCAAGATTGGCAGGGCAATGAGCAGTTCTTC. This sequence encodes CASSQDWQGNEQFF. V is TRBV3-1 (or the pseudogene TRBV3-2) and J is TRBJ2-1, with D maybe TRBD1 (5 bases). The CDR3 loop spans 14 amino acids. The V end was cut by 0 bases, the J end by 6 bases, with 9 bases between. Germline V gene lookup returns CDR1 LGHDT and CDR2 YNNKEL (reference sequence).

V gene TRBV19 combines with J gene TRBJ2-7; D is uncertain. Per the germline V gene, CDR1 is LNHDA and CDR2 is SQIVND (reference sequence). The CDR3 has 12 residues. Trimming cost V 5 bases and J 3 bases, with 8 bases left between them. In nucleotides, the CDR3 is TGTGCCAGTAGTGGGCAGAACTACGAGCAGTACTTC. Protein product: CASSGQNYEQYF.

This clone was observed once. The chain employs TRBV6-6 and TRBJ2-5; no definite D call. The CDR3 extends over 13 amino acids. V gave up 8 bases and J gave up 2 bases, with 12 bases separating them. Germline CDR1 and CDR2: MNHNY and SVGAGI (reference sequence). CDR3 DNA: TGTGCCAGCGTTTTTGCGAGACAAGAGACCCAGTACTTC. It codes for CASVFARQETQYF.

This clone was seen just once. The chain carries TRBV5-6 and TRBJ1-1; TRBD1 is a possible D gene (6 bases). V was shortened by 1 base and J by 1 base, with 11 bases between the two germline ends. The V gene's germline CDR1 is SGHDT and CDR2 YYEEEE. The length of the CDR3 is 15 residues. CDR3 region: CASSLLDRRNTEAFF. CDR3 in DNA: TGTGCCAGCAGCTTGCTAGACAGGCGGAACACTGAAGCTTTCTTT.

This clone was recorded once. The CDR3 sequence: CASSQAGGSGNTIYF. CDR3 nucleotide sequence: TGCGCCAGCAGCCAAGCAGGGGGATCTGGAAACACCATATATTTT. V is TRBV5-1 and J is TRBJ1-3, with 7 bases matching TRBD1. Germline assignment: CDR1 SGHRS and CDR2 YFSETQ. Trimming cost V 4 bases and J 1 base; bases outside gene matches: 5. This CDR3 region has 15 residues.

CDR3 DNA: TGTGCCAGCAGCCTCTCCGGGACAGCGTCCTACGAGCAGTACTTC. Translation gives CASSLSGTASYEQYF. This chain connects TRBV7-2 to TRBJ2-7, with 7 positions matching TRBD1. Germline assignment: CDR1 SGHTA and CDR2 FQGNSA. J lost 1 base, V lost 5 bases, and 8 bases had no gene match. CDR3 length: 15 amino acids.

The gene calls are TRBV27 and TRBJ1-2; possibly TRBD1 for D (5 bases). The germline gives CDR1 MNHEY, CDR2 SMNVEV (reference sequence). With 5 bases removed from V and 3 bases from J, the gap between germline ends came to 13 bases. The CDR3 contains 14 residues. The CDR3 sequence is CASSPSWGDYGYTF. The DNA for the CDR3 is TGTGCCAGCAGTCCCTCTTGGGGGGACTATGGCTACACCTTC.

V is TRBV10-3 and J is TRBJ2-5; D possibly corresponds to TRBD2 (5 bases). The CDR3 runs to 14 residues. Trimming removed 4 bases from V and 4 bases from J, with 13 bases in between. CDR1 is ENHRY and CDR2 is SYGVKD in the germline V gene. The CDR3 nucleotides read TGTGCCATCAGTGCGGGTGCAGAGGGAGAGACCCAGTACTTC. This encodes CAISAGAEGETQYF.

This clone is a singleton in its sample. The V and J genes are TRBV2 and TRBJ2-5; D possibly corresponds to TRBD2 (5 bases). Per germline, CDR1 SNHLY and CDR2 FYNNEI. The CDR3 runs to 11 residues. V lost 8 bases and J lost 5, with 9 bases in between. The CDR3 nucleotides read TGTGCCAGCGCGGGTGGGGAGACCCAGTACTTC. Amino acids: CASAGGETQYF.

This clone was detected ten times or more. J is TRBJ1-5 and V is TRBV27, with 8 bases identical to TRBD1. The CDR3 sequence is 18 residues long. Losses at the gene ends were 2 bases for V and 7 bases for J; bases not matched to a gene: 16. Germline V gene lookup returns CDR1 MNHEY and CDR2 SMNVEV (reference sequence). The chain's CDR3 is CASSLGRTGKGTRQPQHF. In DNA form, the CDR3 reads TGTGCCAGCAGTTTAGGTCGGACAGGGAAAGGGACCCGGCAGCCCCAGCATTTT.

This clone was counted once. The genes are TRBV5-8 and TRBJ1-5, with D possibly matching TRBD1 (5 bases). V lost 3 bases and J lost 5, with 6 bases in between. CDR3 length: 12 residues. The germline V gene encodes CDR1 SGHTS and CDR2 YDEGEE. The CDR3 DNA follows: TGTGCCAGCAGCTGGGGGGATCAGCCCCAGCATTTT. Translated: CASSWGDQPQHF.

This clone has just one count. The chain carries TRBV6-5 and TRBJ1-4, with 8 bases aligning to TRBD1. With V trimmed by 6 bases and J by 0 bases, 0 bases remained unmatched. CDR3 length: 14 amino acids. Germline V lookup: CDR1 MNHEY, CDR2 SVGAGI. CDR3 residues: CASRGQATNEKLFF. CDR3 in DNA: TGTGCCAGCAGGGGACAGGCAACTAATGAAAAACTGTTTTTT.

The chain employs TRBV7-9 and TRBJ2-1; 9 positions match TRBD2. V trimming: 1 base; J trimming: 2 bases; junction bases outside the gene matches: 3. Germline V lookup: CDR1 SEHNR, CDR2 FQNEAQ (reference sequence). There are 16 residues in the CDR3. CDR3: CASSLGSGRTYNEQFF. The CDR3 nucleotides are TGTGCCAGCAGCTTAGGGAGCGGGAGGACCTACAATGAGCAGTTCTTC.

The chain employs TRBV7-3 and TRBJ2-1, with TRBD2 as a possible D gene (6 bases). Germline lookup yields CDR1 SGHTA and CDR2 FQGTGA. The CDR3 contains 15 residues. V lost 8 bases to trimming and J lost 1 base, with 15 bases between them. DNA of the CDR3: TGTGCCAGCGCCGGTAAGGCGGGGTCCTACAATGAGCAGTTCTTC. Translation gives CASAGKAGSYNEQFF. The full variable domain, its missing parts supplied by reference TRBV7-3 and TRBJ2-1, is GAGVSQTPSNKVTEKGKYVELRCDPISGHTALYWYRQSLGQGPEFLIYFQGTGAADDSGLPNDRFFAVRPEGSVSTLKIQRTERGDSAVYLCASAGKAGSYNEQFFGPGTRLTVL.

The V gene is TRBV24-1, the J gene TRBJ2-1; 11 nucleotides agree with TRBD2. CDR1 and CDR2 (germline): KGHDR, SFDVKD. V lost 3 bases, J lost 1 base, and 4 bases stayed unmatched. This CDR3 region has 17 residues. The CDR3, as DNA: TGTGCCACCAGTGATCGTAGCGGGAGGGTATCCTACAATGAGCAGTTCTTC. Amino acid sequence: CATSDRSGRVSYNEQFF.

The chain employs TRBV18 and TRBJ2-1; D perhaps matches TRBD1 (5 bases). The CDR3 has 15 amino acids. CDR1 is KGHSH, CDR2 LQKENI, per germline. V lost 6 bases and J lost 0, with 12 bases in between. CDR3 sequence reads: CASSSATGSYNEQFF. In DNA form, the CDR3 reads TGTGCCAGCTCCTCAGCAACAGGCTCCTACAATGAGCAGTTCTTC.

The J gene is TRBJ2-5, the V gene TRBV11-2; tentatively, D is TRBD2 (5 bases). Trimming left V 1 base short and J 1 base short, with 13 bases between. The CDR3 is 16 amino acids. Germline lookup yields CDR1 SGHAT and CDR2 FQNNGV. The CDR3 coding sequence is TGTGCCAGCAGCTTAGCTGGGAGTTCCATCCAAGAGACCCAGTACTTC. This encodes CASSLAGSSIQETQYF.

The chain links TRBV3-1 (or the pseudogene TRBV3-2) to TRBJ2-3, with D tentatively TRBD2 (5 bases). The CDR3 totals 15 residues. Germline V CDR1 and CDR2: LGHDT, YNNKEL (reference sequence). The germline V and J ends were trimmed by 4 bases and 2 bases, with 13 bases remaining between them. DNA for the CDR3: TGTGCCAGCAGCCCCGAGGGATTTCCCACAGATACGCAGTATTTT. This encodes CASSPEGFPTDTQYF.

The chain joins TRBV6-5 to TRBJ2-2; D gene ambiguous. V gave up 8 bases and J gave up 1 base, with 8 bases separating them. The V gene's germline CDR1 is MNHEY and CDR2 SVGAGI. The CDR3 spans 13 residues. The CDR3 nucleotides read TGTGCCAGCTTGACTCAGAACACCGGGGAGCTGTTTTTT. It yields the protein CASLTQNTGELFF.

V gene TRBV4-2 combines with J gene TRBJ2-5; no definite D call. CDR1 and CDR2 (germline): LGHNA, YNFKEQ. The germline V and J ends were trimmed by 4 bases and 0 bases, with 15 bases remaining between them. CDR3 size: 16 residues. In nucleotides, the CDR3 is TGTGCCAGCAGCCCTCACTATCGACGGGACCAAGAGACCCAGTACTTC. Translated: CASSPHYRRDQETQYF.

This chain connects TRBV9 to TRBJ1-2, with D perhaps matching TRBD1 (6 bases). CDR3 length: 14 residues. CDR1 is SGDLS, CDR2 YYNGEE, per germline. V lost 2 bases and J lost 8, with 16 bases in between. The CDR3 reads CASSVSGRGTGYTF. In DNA form, the CDR3 reads TGTGCCAGCAGCGTGTCTGGCAGGGGTACCGGCTACACCTTC.

The CDR3, as DNA: TGTGCCAGCAGCCAAGTAAACTTCAACAATGAGCAGTTCTTC. Translating it yields CASSQVNFNNEQFF. The chain joins TRBV3-1 (or the pseudogene TRBV3-2) to TRBJ2-1; D remains unclear. CDR1 is LGHDT and CDR2 is YNNKEL in the germline V gene (reference sequence). The CDR3 covers 14 residues. Trimming took off 1 base at V and 5 bases at J, with 9 bases between the two ends.

The chain is built from TRBV21-1 and TRBJ1-4; the D segment call TRBD1 is taken from the table without a DNA check. TRBV21-1 is flagged as a pseudogene. CDR3 size: 16 residues. The CDR3 spells CASIPEIKRTAGKLFF. The CDR3 nucleotides are TGTGCCAGTATTCCCGAGATTAAAAGGACAGCCGGAAAACTGTTTTTT.

V usage is TRBV6-5 and J usage is TRBJ1-2, with 8 bases aligning to TRBD1. CDR3 length: 12 residues. V shed 6 bases, J shed 10 bases, and the junction held 7 bases outside the gene matches. CDR1 and CDR2 from the germline V gene are MNHEY and SVGAGI. The CDR3 DNA follows: TGTGCCAGCAGCGACAGGGGTAACGACTACACCTTC. Amino acids: CASSDRGNDYTF.